This TCR beta chain was observed in a study of control samples from healthy donors and cancer patients. The assay was immunoSEQ multiplex PCR, and TCRdb's table has in-frame clones only and misses some. The data contain 99,000 or so clones, around 82% of them seen just once; the ten biggest clones take up roughly 2%. This clone ranks as medium-sized. Germline-derived CDR1 and CDR2 are MDHEN and SYDVKM. V was cut by 4 bases and J by 3 bases, with 9 bases left in between. The CDR3 runs 14 residues. The chain uses TRBV28 and TRBJ2-2; tentative D call: TRBD1 (6 bases). Sample: blood. This receptor was identified in a man between 60 and 70 years old in good health. DNA of the CDR3: TGTGCCAGCAGTTCCGGGACACACACCGGGGAGCTGTTTTTT. It codes for CASSSGTHTGELFF. The variable domain in full, completed from reference TRBV28 and TRBJ2-2, reads DVKVTQSSRYLVKRTGEKVFLECVQDMDHENMFWYRQDPGLGLRLIYFSYDVKMKEKGDIPEGYSVSREKKERFSLILESASTNQTSMYLCASSSGTHTGELFFGEGSRLTVL.